This TCR beta chain originates from a study of human T cells and chemical hapten exposure (dated by TCRdb to the early 2020s). Broadly, across the study: For sensitization, 2% DPC in acetone was applied to a roughly 2 cm by roughly 2 cm area of upper inner arm skin. Patch testing was performed on the upper back with Finn chambers containing 0.01% DPC, and the patch tests were scored after 6 days according to International Contact Dermatitis Research Group standards. Approximately 30 alopecia patients provided blood for TCR sequencing at one to four time points (pre-sensitization, 2, 6 and 24 weeks). The libraries were sequenced as a pool, and the TCR yield per sample differed mostly because of small variations in library volumes within the pool. Weekly therapeutic DPC doses were additionally applied to the scalp of patients throughout the roughly 23-week study period. Blood samples were taken from patients before sensitization (week 0) and then at 2, 6 and about 24 weeks after DPC sensitization. This study followed changes in the peripheral blood TCR repertoire in vivo during primary and secondary sensitization of alopecia patients to the hapten diphenylcyclopropenone (DPC). Most of the patients in the cohort were female, and the cohort covered alopecia areata with under or over 50% scalp involvement, alopecia totalis and alopecia universalis. The paper as a whole reports these results and caveats: Repeated subsampling changed both the strength of the expansion versus patch-test correlation and the threshold at which the correlation became significant. Expanded TCRs formed significantly more large CDR3 similarity clusters than pre-sensitization or healthy control sets, consistent with antigen-driven responses. Patch test score was positively correlated with the number of PT1 expanded TCRs, with significance at thresholds 8, 16 and 32 but not at 4. All patients had alopecia, a presumed autoimmune disease, so their immune response might differ from that of healthy individuals. No change with DPC sensitization was found in the number of TCRs above 1 in 1000 frequency, and no evidence of global repertoire structure alterations was found.

Turning to this clonotype: Its cognate antigen has yet to be identified. Per-base qualities were not stored, and no clone one base away is much larger.

In the paper's terms, the time point label means: patch test 1, 2 weeks after DPC sensitization. In the paper's terms, the treatment or condition label means: therapeutic diphenylcyclopropenone sensitization with weekly scalp DPC. At every patch-test visit, the blood draw took place before the patch test was put on. Eligible patients were aged 18 to 70, diagnosed with alopecia, deemed suitable for DPC therapy, and excluded if pregnant. Total RNA was extracted from unfractionated whole blood collected in Tempus Blood RNA tubes. Preparation of the library involved RACE. This sample was sequenced with a NextSeq 500. During library preparation, unique molecular identifiers were attached to individual cDNA molecules so that TCRs could be counted in a quantitative, reproducible way. Both TCR alpha and TCR beta chains were sequenced from each blood RNA sample. For the original study's pipeline: The median number of TCRs per sample was some 100,000, ranging from roughly 23,224 to 700,000. The Decombinator software suite was used to annotate V, J and CDR3 in the TCR reads. To make PS versus PT1 abundance plots, every sample was subsampled to the same number of TCRs (28,000). Expanded TCRs were defined as absent before sensitization and observed at least eight times at the 2-week time point. TCRdb applied fastp at Q25 and MiXCR to the public reads, then kept only in-frame beta chains. For every CDR3 protein sequence, its rows merge into one entry that carries the most common genes and DNA. None of the V and J calls come from the authors' own analysis; TCRdb made them. The sample contains tens of thousands of distinct CDR3 sequences, around 11% of them found a single time. The biggest ten clones account for roughly 3.6% of the sample.

Trimming costs V 0 bases and J 8 bases, and their ends lie 16 bases apart. From a lookup of the germline V gene, CDR1 and CDR2 are SQVTM and ANQGSEA. The CDR3 contains 14 residues, cysteine and phenylalanine counted. CDR3 DNA is the only sequence kept; it has 42 bases, read in frame from the first base. The chain uses TRBV29-1 and TRBJ1-2; the D gene is perhaps TRBD1, from 6 matching bases. The clonotype was recovered from a woman aged 55-75 years with alopecia areata. Some clones in this sample may be carry-over from other donors' samples. This material consisted of whole blood, taken in connection with sensitization to the hapten diphenylcyclopropenone (DPC). In nucleotides, the sequence is TGCAGCGTTGAAGAACGGGCAGGGGCAGGAGGCTACACCTTC. Its translation is CSVEERAGAGGYTF.